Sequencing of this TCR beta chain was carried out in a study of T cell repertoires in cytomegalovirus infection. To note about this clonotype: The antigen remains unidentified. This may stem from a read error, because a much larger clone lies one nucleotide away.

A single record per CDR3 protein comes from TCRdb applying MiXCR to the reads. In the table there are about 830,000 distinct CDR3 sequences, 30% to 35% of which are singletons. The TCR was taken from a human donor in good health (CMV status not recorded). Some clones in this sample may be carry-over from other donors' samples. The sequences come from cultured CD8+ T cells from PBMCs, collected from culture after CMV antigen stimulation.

The CDR3 loop reads CASSYSKDSGANVLTF. In nucleotides, the CDR3 is TGTGCCAGCAGTTACTCCAAAGACTCTGGGGCCAACGTCCTGACTTTC. This chain uses TRBV6-5 with TRBJ2-6; no definite D call. The V end lost 0 bases, the J end lost 0 bases, and 6 bases lay between the germline ends. The germline V gene has CDR1 MNHEY and CDR2 SVGAGI. The CDR3 covers 16 residues.